This record concerns one TCR beta chain sequence. Its antigen is still unknown. V lost 5 bases, J lost 8 bases, and 9 bases stayed unmatched. The CDR3 covers 14 residues. From germline, CDR1 is MNHEY and CDR2 SMNVEV (reference sequence). The data were obtained in a study of cytomegalovirus exposure and HLA in healthy donors. Although they were nominally healthy when sampled, donors likely had unrecorded immune exposures. Study-level results: In vitro confirmation showed a few CMV-associated chains to be CMV antigen specific. TCR beta chains numbering under 200 were designated cytomegalovirus-associated. In a later analysis, HLA-associated TCR beta chains were more clonally expanded than equally common others.

Primers for the PCR totalled 60 Vbeta and 13 Jbeta. Libraries were prepared by immunoSEQ multiplex PCR; TCRdb keeps only in-frame clonotypes and omits some of them. The sample contains some 200,000 clones, 81% of which appear only once. The J gene is TRBJ2-5, the V gene TRBV27; TRBD1 agrees at 9 bases. This clonotype was obtained from a woman in her 30s in good health and CMV-seronegative. Sequencing input: PBMCs. CDR3 sequence: CASSTAGTGITQYF. CDR3 in DNA: TGTGCCAGCAGTACGGCCGGGACAGGGATAACCCAGTACTTC.